This T cell receptor (beta chain) was captured by sequencing in a study of CXCR3-negative and CXCR3-positive naive CD8 T cells. Study observations and caveats: A higher hydrophobicity marked the TRB CDR3s of CXCR3-positive naive cells versus CXCR3-negative naive cells. The study inferred TCR strength from TRB CDR3 properties and found comparable surface CD5 between naive subsets. Comparably high diversity marked both naive subsets, whereas memory CD8+ cells had much lower diversity.

The authors prepared UMI-labeled TRB cDNA libraries by 5' RACE. TCRdb re-called the 5' RACE reads; one entry per CDR3 protein, DNA not given. Recorded for this sample: some 150,000 distinct CDR3 sequences. A note on this clonotype: Its antigen is undetermined.

Naivety in CD8+ T cells corresponded to a CD45RO-CCR7+CD27+CD95- phenotype. The CDR3 is 14 amino acids. Germline assignment: CDR1 SEHNR and CDR2 FQNEAQ (reference sequence). The material sequenced was naive CXCR3+ CD8+ T cells from blood. Noted subset: CD45RO-CCR7+CD27+CD95- naive CD8+ T cells expressing CXCR3 (TNR3+). The clonotype comes from a human donor in good health. Some clones in this sample may be carry-over from other donors' samples. V usage is TRBV7-9 and J usage is TRBJ2-5; TCRdb selects TRBD1, and the lack of DNA leaves this call unchecked. The CDR3 here is CASSSTIGQGTLYF.